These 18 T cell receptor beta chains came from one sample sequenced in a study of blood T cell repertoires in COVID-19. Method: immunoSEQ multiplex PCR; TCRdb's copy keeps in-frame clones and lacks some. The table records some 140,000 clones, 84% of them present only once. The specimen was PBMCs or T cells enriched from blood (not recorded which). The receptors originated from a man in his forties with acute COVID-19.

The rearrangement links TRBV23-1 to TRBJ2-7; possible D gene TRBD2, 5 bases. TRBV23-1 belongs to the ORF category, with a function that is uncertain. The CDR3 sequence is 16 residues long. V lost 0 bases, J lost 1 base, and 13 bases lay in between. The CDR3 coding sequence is TGCGCCAGCAGTCAATCCGGAGGCCACTGGTCCTACGAGCAGTACTTC. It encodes CASSQSGGHWSYEQYF.

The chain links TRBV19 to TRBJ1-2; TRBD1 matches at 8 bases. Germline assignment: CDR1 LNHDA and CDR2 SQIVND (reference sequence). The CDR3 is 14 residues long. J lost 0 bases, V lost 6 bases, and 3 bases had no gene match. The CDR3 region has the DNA TGTGCCAGTAGGGACAGGGACGCTAACTATGGCTACACCTTC. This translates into CASRDRDANYGYTF.

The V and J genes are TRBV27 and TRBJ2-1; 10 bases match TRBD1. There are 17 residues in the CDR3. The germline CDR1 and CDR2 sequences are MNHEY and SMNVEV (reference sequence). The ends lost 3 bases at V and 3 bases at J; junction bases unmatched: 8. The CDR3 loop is CASSFSIGTGVYNEQFF. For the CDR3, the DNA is TGTGCCAGCAGTTTCAGTATCGGGACAGGGGTCTACAATGAGCAGTTCTTC.

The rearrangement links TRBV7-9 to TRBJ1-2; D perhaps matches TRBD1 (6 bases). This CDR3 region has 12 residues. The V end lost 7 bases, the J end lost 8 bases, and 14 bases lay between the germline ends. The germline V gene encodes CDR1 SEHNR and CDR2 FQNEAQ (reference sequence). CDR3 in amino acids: CASNPGALGYTF. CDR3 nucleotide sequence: TGTGCCAGCAACCCAGGGGCCCTGGGCTACACCTTC.

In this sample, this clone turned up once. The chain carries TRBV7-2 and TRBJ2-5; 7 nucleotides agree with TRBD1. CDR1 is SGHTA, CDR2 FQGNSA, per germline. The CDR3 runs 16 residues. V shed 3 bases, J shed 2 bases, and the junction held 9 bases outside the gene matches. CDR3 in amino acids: CASSLDRTTAQETQYF. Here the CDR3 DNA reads TGTGCCAGCAGCTTGGACAGGACAACGGCTCAAGAGACCCAGTACTTC.

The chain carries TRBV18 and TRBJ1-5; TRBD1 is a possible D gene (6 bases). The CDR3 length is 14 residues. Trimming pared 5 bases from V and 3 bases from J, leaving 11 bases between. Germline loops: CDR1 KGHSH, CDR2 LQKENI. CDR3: CASSSTGSNQPQHF. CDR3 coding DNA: TGTGCCAGCTCATCGACAGGTTCCAATCAGCCCCAGCATTTT.

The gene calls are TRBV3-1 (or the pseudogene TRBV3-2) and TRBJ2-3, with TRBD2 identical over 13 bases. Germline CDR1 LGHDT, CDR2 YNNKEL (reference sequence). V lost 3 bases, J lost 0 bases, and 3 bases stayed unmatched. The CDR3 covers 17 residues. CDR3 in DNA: TGTGCCAGCAGCCAGGGGGGACTAGCGGGGAGCACAGATACGCAGTATTTT. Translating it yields CASSQGGLAGSTDTQYF.

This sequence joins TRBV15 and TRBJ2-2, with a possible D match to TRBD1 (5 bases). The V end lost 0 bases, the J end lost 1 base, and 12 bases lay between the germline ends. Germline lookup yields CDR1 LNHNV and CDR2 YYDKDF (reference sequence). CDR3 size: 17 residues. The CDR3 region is CATSRDLPGQNTGELFF. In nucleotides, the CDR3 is TGTGCCACCAGCAGAGATCTCCCCGGACAGAACACCGGGGAGCTGTTTTTT.

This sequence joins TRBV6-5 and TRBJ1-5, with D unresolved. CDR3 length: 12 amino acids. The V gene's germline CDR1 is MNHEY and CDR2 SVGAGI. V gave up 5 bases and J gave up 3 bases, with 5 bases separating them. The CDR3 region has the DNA TGTGCCAGCAGTAATATCAATCAGCCCCAGCATTTT. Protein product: CASSNINQPQHF.

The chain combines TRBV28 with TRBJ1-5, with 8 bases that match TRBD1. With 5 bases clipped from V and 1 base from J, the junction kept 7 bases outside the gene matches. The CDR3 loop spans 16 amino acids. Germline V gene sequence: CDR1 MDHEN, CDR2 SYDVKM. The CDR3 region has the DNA TGTGCCAGCAGTCTGGAGACAGGGGAGAGCAATCAGCCCCAGCATTTT. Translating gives CASSLETGESNQPQHF.

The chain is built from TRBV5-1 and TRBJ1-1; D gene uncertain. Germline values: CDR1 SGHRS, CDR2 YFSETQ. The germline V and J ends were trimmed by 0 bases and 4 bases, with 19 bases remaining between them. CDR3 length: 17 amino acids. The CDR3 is CASSLARGYNGVTEAFF. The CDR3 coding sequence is TGCGCCAGCAGCTTGGCCAGAGGGTATAATGGTGTCACTGAAGCTTTCTTT. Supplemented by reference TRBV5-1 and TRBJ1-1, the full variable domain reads KAGVTQTPRYLIKTRGQQVTLSCSPISGHRSVSWYQQTPGQGLQFLFEYFSETQRNKGNFPGRFSGRQFSNSRSEMNVSTLELGDSALYLCASSLARGYNGVTEAFFGQGTRLTVV.

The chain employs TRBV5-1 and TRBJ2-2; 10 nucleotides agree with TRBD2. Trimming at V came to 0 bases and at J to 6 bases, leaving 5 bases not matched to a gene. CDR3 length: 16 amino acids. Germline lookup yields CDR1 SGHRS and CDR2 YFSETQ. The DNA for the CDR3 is TGCGCCAGCAGCTTGGCTAGCGGGGGCCTTGCCGGGGAGCTGTTTTTT. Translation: CASSLASGGLAGELFF.

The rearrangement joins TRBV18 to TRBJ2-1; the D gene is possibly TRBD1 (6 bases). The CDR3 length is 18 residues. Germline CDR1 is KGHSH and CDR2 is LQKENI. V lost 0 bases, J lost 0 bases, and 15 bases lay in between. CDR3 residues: CASSPPYRGISSYNEQFF. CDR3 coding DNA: TGTGCCAGCTCACCACCGTATAGGGGGATTAGCTCCTACAATGAGCAGTTCTTC. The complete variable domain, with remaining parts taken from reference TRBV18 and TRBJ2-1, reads NAGVMQNPRHLVRRRGQEARLRCSPMKGHSHVYWYRQLPEEGLKFMVYLQKENIIDESGMPKERFSAEFPKEGPSILRIQQVVRGDSAAYFCASSPPYRGISSYNEQFFGPGTRLTVL.

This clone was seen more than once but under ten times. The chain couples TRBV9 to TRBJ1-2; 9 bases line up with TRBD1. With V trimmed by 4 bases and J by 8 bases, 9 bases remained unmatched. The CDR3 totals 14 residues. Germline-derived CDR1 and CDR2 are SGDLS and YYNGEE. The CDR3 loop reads CASSPSGTGWGYTF. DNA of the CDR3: TGTGCCAGCAGCCCTTCCGGGACAGGGTGGGGCTACACCTTC.

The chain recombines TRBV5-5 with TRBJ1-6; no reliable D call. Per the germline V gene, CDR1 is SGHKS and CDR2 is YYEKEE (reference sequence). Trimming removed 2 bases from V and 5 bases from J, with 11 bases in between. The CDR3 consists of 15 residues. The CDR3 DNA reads TGTGCCAGCAGCTTCAGCGTCGCAAATAATTCACCCCTCCACTTT. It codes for CASSFSVANNSPLHF. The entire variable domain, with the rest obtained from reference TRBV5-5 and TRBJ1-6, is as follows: DAGVTQSPTHLIKTRGQQVTLRCSPISGHKSVSWYQQVLGQGPQFIFQYYEKEERGRGNFPDRFSARQFPNYSSELNVNALLLGDSALYLCASSFSVANNSPLHFGNGTRLTVT.

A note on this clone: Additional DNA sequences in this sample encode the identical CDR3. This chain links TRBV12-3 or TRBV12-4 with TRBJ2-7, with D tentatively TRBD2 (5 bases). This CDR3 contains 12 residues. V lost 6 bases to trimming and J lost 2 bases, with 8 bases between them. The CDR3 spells CASSFGAYEQYF. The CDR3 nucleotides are TGTGCCAGCAGCTTCGGGGCCTACGAGCAGTACTTC.

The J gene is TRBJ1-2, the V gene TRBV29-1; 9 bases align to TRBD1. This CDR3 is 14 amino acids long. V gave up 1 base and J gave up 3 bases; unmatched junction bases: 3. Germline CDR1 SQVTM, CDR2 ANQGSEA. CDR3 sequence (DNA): TGCAGCGTTGAAGGGGACAGGGCGGACTATGGCTACACCTTC. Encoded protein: CSVEGDRADYGYTF.

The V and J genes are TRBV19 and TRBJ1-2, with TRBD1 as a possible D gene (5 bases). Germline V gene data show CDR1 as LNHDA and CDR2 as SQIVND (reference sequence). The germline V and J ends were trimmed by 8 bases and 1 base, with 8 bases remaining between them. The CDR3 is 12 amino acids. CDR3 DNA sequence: TGTGCCAGTCGGGGGGATAACTATGGCTACACCTTC. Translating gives CASRGDNYGYTF.